A single sample is the source of the 17 T cell receptor beta chains below, sequenced in a study of blood T cell repertoires in COVID-19. Using immunoSEQ multiplex PCR, the repertoire was profiled, and TCRdb retains in-frame clones only, with some absent. The sample lists hundreds of thousands of clones, 75% to 95% occurring once. The source material was PBMCs or T cells enriched from blood (not recorded which). These receptors came from a woman aged 18-30 years who had recovered from COVID-19.

The chain uses TRBV12-3 or TRBV12-4 and TRBJ2-5; D is undetermined. Trimming removed 1 base at V and 7 bases at J, with 10 bases between. This CDR3 region has 13 residues. The CDR3 reads CASSLGPLGTQYF. The CDR3 DNA sequence: TGTGCCAGCAGTTTAGGACCGCTAGGGACCCAGTACTTC.

The table lists this clone with a few counts. The chain carries TRBV6-2 or TRBV6-3 and TRBJ1-1; D not resolved. This CDR3 comprises 13 residues. V lost 4 bases and J 2 bases, leaving 8 bases between the germline ends. CDR1 and CDR2 from the germline V gene are MNHEY and SVGEGT. DNA for the CDR3: TGTGCCAGCAGTTTTGGCCCAAACACTGAAGCTTTCTTT. It specifies CASSFGPNTEAFF.

Written as DNA, the CDR3 is TGTGCCAGCAGTTTCCCCCAAAAACGCGGGGGCACAGATACGCAGTATTTT. This translates into CASSFPQKRGGTDTQYF. V is TRBV28 and J is TRBJ2-3; D is possibly TRBD2 (6 bases). This CDR3 contains 17 residues. V was trimmed by 3 bases and J by 1 base, leaving 17 bases between them. The V gene's germline CDR1 is MDHEN and CDR2 SYDVKM. Complete variable domain (other parts from reference TRBV28 and TRBJ2-3): DVKVTQSSRYLVKRTGEKVFLECVQDMDHENMFWYRQDPGLGLRLIYFSYDVKMKEKGDIPEGYSVSREKKERFSLILESASTNQTSMYLCASSFPQKRGGTDTQYFGPGTRLTVL.

The chain carries TRBV15 and TRBJ2-4; 7 nucleotides match TRBD2. Germline-derived CDR1 and CDR2 are LNHNV and YYDKDF (reference sequence). With 0 bases clipped from V and 6 bases from J, the junction kept 11 bases outside the gene matches. The CDR3 has 17 amino acids. The CDR3 DNA is TGTGCCACCAGCAGAGAAGATCTGGCGGGAGCCCGAAACATTCAGTACTTC. It encodes CATSREDLAGARNIQYF.

This chain connects TRBV19 to TRBJ1-1; TRBD1 matches at 11 bases. After removal of 9 bases from V and 0 bases from J, the junction contained 6 bases not matched to a gene. CDR3 length equals 15 residues. Germline-derived CDR1 and CDR2 are LNHDA and SQIVND (reference sequence). The DNA for the CDR3 is TGTGCCAGCCAGCGGACAGGGGGCATGAACACTGAAGCTTTCTTT. Translation: CASQRTGGMNTEAFF.

The chain has TRBV21-1 and TRBJ1-2; the table's D call, TRBD1, has no DNA check behind it. TRBV21-1 is assigned pseudogene status. This CDR3 has 15 residues. CDR3 loop: CASSKRGRVLYGYTF. DNA for the CDR3: TGTGCCAGCAGCAAGCGTGGCAGGGTGCTCTATGGCTACACCTTC.

V and J are TRBV5-4 and TRBJ1-4, with a tentative D call TRBD1 (6 bases). Trimming pared 7 bases from V and 8 bases from J, leaving 15 bases between. Germline V lookup: CDR1 SGHNT, CDR2 YYREEE (reference sequence). CDR3 length: 13 residues. CDR3 DNA: TGTGCCAGCGGAGGGGGACTATACGAAAAACTGTTTTTT. It encodes CASGGGLYEKLFF. The entire variable domain, with the rest obtained from reference TRBV5-4 and TRBJ1-4, is as follows: ETGVTQSPTHLIKTRGQQVTLRCSSQSGHNTVSWYQQALGQGPQFIFQYYREEENGRGNFPPRFSGLQFPNYSSELNVNALELDDSALYLCASGGGLYEKLFFGSGTQLSVL.

The chain recombines TRBV6-6 with TRBJ2-5; TRBD2 agrees at 9 bases. V shed 4 bases and J 2 bases; nucleotides not matched to a gene: 8. Germline CDR1 is MNHNY and CDR2 is SVGAGI (reference sequence). The length of the CDR3 is 16 residues. CDR3 coding DNA: TGTGCCAGCAGTTCCCGCCCTAGCGGGGCGCAAGAGACCCAGTACTTC. Amino acid sequence: CASSSRPSGAQETQYF.

This chain uses TRBV3-1 (or the pseudogene TRBV3-2) with TRBJ2-5; 7 nucleotides align to TRBD1. This CDR3 has 15 amino acids. V lost 4 bases and J lost 6; bases outside the gene matches: 11. CDR1 is LGHDT and CDR2 is YNNKEL in the germline V gene (reference sequence). This CDR3 reads CASSRGTASGQTQYF. CDR3 nucleotide sequence: TGTGCCAGCAGCCGAGGGACAGCCTCCGGACAGACCCAGTACTTC.

The chain joins TRBV24-1 to TRBJ2-3; 7 bases are a match to TRBD2. Trimming took 3 bases from V and 7 from J; bases not matched to a gene: 9. Germline V gene lookup returns CDR1 KGHDR and CDR2 SFDVKD. The CDR3 is 15 residues long. CDR3 DNA sequence: TGTGCCACCAGTGATGGGAGGGCCGGGAGGTATACGCAGTATTTT. Amino acid sequence: CATSDGRAGRYTQYF.

In this sample, this clone turned up once. J is TRBJ2-7 and V is TRBV5-1, with 9 bases lining up with TRBD1. Germline V gene lookup returns CDR1 SGHRS and CDR2 YFSETQ. V gave up 4 bases and J gave up 3 bases; unmatched junction bases: 8. The CDR3 consists of 15 residues. CDR3 nucleotides: TGCGCCAGCAGCCCGGACCCGGACAGGGGCTACGAGCAGTACTTC. Translating gives CASSPDPDRGYEQYF.

The chain couples TRBV5-4 to TRBJ2-2; D is undetermined. The germline gives CDR1 SGHNT, CDR2 YYREEE (reference sequence). This CDR3 contains 15 residues. The V gene lost 3 bases and the J gene lost 6 bases, with 15 bases spanning the gap. The CDR3 reads CASSSLMLGSGELFF. In DNA, the CDR3 is TGTGCCAGCAGCTCCCTCATGCTAGGCTCCGGGGAGCTGTTTTTT. Variable domain in full (rest from reference TRBV5-4 and TRBJ2-2): ETGVTQSPTHLIKTRGQQVTLRCSSQSGHNTVSWYQQALGQGPQFIFQYYREEENGRGNFPPRFSGLQFPNYSSELNVNALELDDSALYLCASSSLMLGSGELFFGEGSRLTVL.

This chain links TRBV2 with TRBJ1-2; TRBD1 is a possible D gene (6 bases). The V gene lost 5 bases and the J gene lost 7 bases, with 17 bases spanning the gap. CDR3 size: 14 residues. Germline V CDR1 and CDR2: SNHLY, FYNNEI. The CDR3 DNA reads TGTGCCAGCAGTACTAACAGGGCTGGAGGTGGCTACACCTTC. It codes for CASSTNRAGGGYTF.

This chain joins TRBV7-9 and TRBJ1-1; D gene uncertain. V lost 2 bases to trimming and J lost 6 bases, with 7 bases between them. The CDR3 spans 12 residues. From germline, CDR1 is SEHNR and CDR2 FQNEAQ (reference sequence). In nucleotides, the CDR3 is TGTGCCAGCAGCTTAAGAACAGCTGAAGCTTTCTTT. This encodes CASSLRTAEAFF.

The chain uses TRBV3-1 (or the pseudogene TRBV3-2) and TRBJ1-3; no reliable D call. Trimming removed 0 bases at V and 0 bases at J, with 9 bases between. This CDR3 has 16 residues. Germline CDR1 reads LGHDT; CDR2 reads YNNKEL (reference sequence). For the CDR3, the DNA is TGTGCCAGCAGCCAAGAAAGACAAATCTCTGGAAACACCATATATTTT. Amino acid sequence: CASSQERQISGNTIYF.

V is TRBV29-1 and J is TRBJ2-1; the match to TRBD2 covers 14 bases. CDR1 is SQVTM, CDR2 ANQGSEA, per germline. The ends lost 7 bases at V and 9 bases at J; junction bases unmatched: 17. This CDR3 spans 17 amino acids. CDR3 DNA sequence: TGCAGCGCCGCGACTAGCGGGAGGGCCCTCGTGCCCGGTGAGCAGTTCTTC. Translation gives CSAATSGRALVPGEQFF.

This chain joins TRBV5-1 and TRBJ1-1; D unclear. The CDR3 is made up of 13 amino acids. V was pared by 1 base and J by 3 bases, with 7 bases between. Germline V CDR1 and CDR2: SGHRS, YFSETQ. CDR3 sequence: CASSLSPDTEAFF. DNA for the CDR3: TGCGCCAGCAGCTTGTCCCCAGACACTGAAGCTTTCTTT. Variable domain in full (rest from reference TRBV5-1 and TRBJ1-1): KAGVTQTPRYLIKTRGQQVTLSCSPISGHRSVSWYQQTPGQGLQFLFEYFSETQRNKGNFPGRFSGRQFSNSRSEMNVSTLELGDSALYLCASSLSPDTEAFFGQGTRLTVV.